A selection of T cell receptor beta chains follows, all from one sample in a study of Graves' ophthalmopathy and Graves' hyperthyroidism. TCRdb independently ran MiXCR on the multiplex PCR reads; one entry per CDR3 protein. Here the sample spans 600,000 to 700,000 distinct CDR3 sequences, about 40% being singletons. Sequenced material: peripheral blood. The receptor set was obtained from an adult man with Graves' ophthalmopathy. Each CDR3 is given with its conserved first and last residue. A D gene is named only where the DNA matches it firmly. The size of a clone is reported for some rows only, either as once, few or many, or as a class for expanded clones.

cdr3_nt: TGTGCCAGCAGCCTAGCGGGAGGGCCCTCCTACGAGCAGTACTTC
cdr3_aa: CASSLAGGPSYEQYF
v_call: TRBV7-2
d_call: TRBD2
clone_size: many
j_call: TRBJ2-7

cdr3_nt: TGCAGTGCTAGAGTATGGGACCCCAAGGGAAGAGAGACCCAGTACTTC
cdr3_aa: CSARVWDPKGRETQYF
v_call: TRBV20-1
d_call: .
clone_size: few
j_call: TRBJ2-5

cdr3_nt: TGTGCCACCAGCCGAGGGGGGACCCCTGGGGATCAGCCCCAGCATTTT
cdr3_aa: CATSRGGTPGDQPQHF
v_call: TRBV15
d_call: .
clone_size: .
j_call: TRBJ1-5

cdr3_nt: TGTGCCAGCAGCCAGGGGACTAGCGGGGGGGAGACCCAGTACTTC
cdr3_aa: CASSQGTSGGETQYF
v_call: TRBV4-2
d_call: TRBD2
clone_size: few
j_call: TRBJ2-5

cdr3_nt: TGTGCCAGTACAACCACAACCCCCATCGTGGGAGGCAATGAGCAGTTCTTC
cdr3_aa: CASTTTTPIVGGNEQFF
v_call: TRBV19
d_call: .
clone_size: once
j_call: TRBJ2-1

cdr3_nt: TGCAGCTCAAAAGGCACCGGACTAGCGGGGGACAATGAGCAGTTCTTC
cdr3_aa: CSSKGTGLAGDNEQFF
v_call: TRBV29-1
d_call: TRBD2
clone_size: .
j_call: TRBJ2-1

cdr3_nt: TGCAGCGTTGCGGGGGTCGGGGAAAAACTGTTTTTT
cdr3_aa: CSVAGVGEKLFF
v_call: TRBV29-1
d_call: .
clone_size: .
j_call: TRBJ1-4

cdr3_nt: TGTGCCAGCAGCTTGGAGTGGGACACTGAAGCTTTCTTT
cdr3_aa: CASSLEWDTEAFF
v_call: TRBV5-8
d_call: .
clone_size: many
j_call: TRBJ1-1

cdr3_nt: TGCAGTGCTAAGGCAGGGGACGTTGCTAACGTCCTGACTTTC
cdr3_aa: CSAKAGDVANVLTF
v_call: TRBV20-1
d_call: .
clone_size: .
j_call: TRBJ2-6

cdr3_nt: TGTGCCAGCAGTTTATTTGGGGGTGGGGACGAGCAGTACTTC
cdr3_aa: CASSLFGGGDEQYF
v_call: TRBV2
d_call: .
clone_size: .
j_call: TRBJ2-7

cdr3_nt: TGTGTCAGCAGCTTAGGAGGAAGTCAGCCCCAGCATTTT
cdr3_aa: CVSSLGGSQPQHF
v_call: TRBV7-2
d_call: .
clone_size: few
j_call: TRBJ1-5

cdr3_nt: TGTGCCACCAGCAATTGGCTGCTGAACACTGAAGCTTTCTTT
cdr3_aa: CATSNWLLNTEAFF
v_call: TRBV15
d_call: .
clone_size: many
j_call: TRBJ1-1

cdr3_nt: TGCAGCAGAGGGACTAGCGGGTTCAACACCGGGGAGCTGTTTTTT
cdr3_aa: CSRGTSGFNTGELFF
v_call: TRBV29-1
d_call: TRBD2
clone_size: .
j_call: TRBJ2-2

cdr3_nt: TGCGCCAGCAGCCAGTACAGGGATCGCCATGAGATCAACTATGGCTACACCTTC
cdr3_aa: CASSQYRDRHEINYGYTF
v_call: TRBV4-1
d_call: .
clone_size: .
j_call: TRBJ1-2

cdr3_nt: TGCAGCTCAAGCGTCGAGCAGTACTTC
cdr3_aa: CSSSVEQYF
v_call: TRBV29-1
d_call: .
clone_size: .
j_call: TRBJ2-7

cdr3_nt: TGCAGTGCTAGAGATGTACAGGGCTCCTATAATTCACCCCTCCACTTT
cdr3_aa: CSARDVQGSYNSPLHF
v_call: TRBV20-1
d_call: .
clone_size: many
j_call: TRBJ1-6

cdr3_nt: TGTGCCAGCAGCTTAGGACAGGGGCAGCCCCAGCAGTACTTC
cdr3_aa: CASSLGQGQPQQYF
v_call: TRBV7-2
d_call: TRBD1
clone_size: .
j_call: TRBJ2-7

cdr3_nt: TGCAGTGCTAGACGGGCCGGCCAAGAGACCCAGTACTTC
cdr3_aa: CSARRAGQETQYF
v_call: TRBV20-1
d_call: .
clone_size: many
j_call: TRBJ2-5

cdr3_nt: TGTGCCAGCAGCTCCGGGCGACAGGGGGATTCACCCCTCCACTTT
cdr3_aa: CASSSGRQGDSPLHF
v_call: TRBV14
d_call: TRBD1
clone_size: .
j_call: TRBJ1-6

cdr3_nt: TGTGCCAGCAGCCCCACTAGCGGACAAGAGACCCAGTACTTC
cdr3_aa: CASSPTSGQETQYF
v_call: TRBV12-3/TRBV12-4
d_call: TRBD2
clone_size: many
j_call: TRBJ2-5

cdr3_nt: TGTGCCAGCAGTTTAAGGCTAGCGGGATCCCAAGAGACCCAGTACTTC
cdr3_aa: CASSLRLAGSQETQYF
v_call: TRBV12-3/TRBV12-4
d_call: TRBD2
clone_size: many
j_call: TRBJ2-5

cdr3_nt: TGTGCTAGCAGCTCTTCCGCGAGCACCGGGGAGCTGTTTTTT
cdr3_aa: CASSSSASTGELFF
v_call: TRBV7-7
d_call: .
clone_size: many
j_call: TRBJ2-2

cdr3_nt: TGTGCCAGCAGCTTAGGACAGGGGGCGACCGGGGAGCTGTTTTTT
cdr3_aa: CASSLGQGATGELFF
v_call: TRBV7-2
d_call: TRBD1
clone_size: many
j_call: TRBJ2-2

cdr3_nt: TGTGCCAGCACCAATGGGGGACGGCCCTCTGGGGCCAACGTCCTGACTTTC
cdr3_aa: CASTNGGRPSGANVLTF
v_call: TRBV19
d_call: .
clone_size: many
j_call: TRBJ2-6

cdr3_nt: TGTGCCAGCCGCTTCAGTGCGGAGACCCAGTACTTC
cdr3_aa: CASRFSAETQYF
v_call: TRBV5-5
d_call: .
clone_size: .
j_call: TRBJ2-5

cdr3_nt: TGCAGCTCCCTCGCCGGGACAGCAAACACTGAAGCTTTCTTT
cdr3_aa: CSSLAGTANTEAFF
v_call: TRBV29-1
d_call: TRBD1
clone_size: .
j_call: TRBJ1-1

cdr3_nt: TGTGCCAGCAGTCACAGTACAGGGACGGTTCATGAAAAACTGTTTTTT
cdr3_aa: CASSHSTGTVHEKLFF
v_call: TRBV25-1
d_call: .
clone_size: .
j_call: TRBJ1-4

cdr3_nt: TGCAGCGTTACATCGGACAGGGGGATCGAGGATGGCTACACCTTC
cdr3_aa: CSVTSDRGIEDGYTF
v_call: TRBV29-1
d_call: TRBD1
clone_size: .
j_call: TRBJ1-2